This T cell receptor (beta chain) was sequenced during a study of post-analysis software for immune sequencing data. Study in general: Disease trajectories encompassed relapsing-remitting, secondary progressive and progressive-relapsing multiple sclerosis. Overall study findings and caveats: F-measure co-clustering was strong for batch-matched samples. Roughly five TRBV segments occurring more often in patients than controls included TRBV5-6, TRBV5-1 and TRBV20-1. Compared against controls, patients with multiple sclerosis displayed significantly lower normalized Chao1 diversity.

Presence of unique molecular identifiers characterized the TCR beta cDNA libraries. T cells, roughly 1 to 10 million of them, yielded roughly 470,000 cDNA molecules. TCRdb recomputed calls from the PCR reads with MiXCR, one row per CDR3 protein. The sample records 820,000 or so distinct CDR3 sequences, approximately 57% being singletons. Turning to this clonotype: Its antigen is unidentified.

The V gene's germline CDR1 is SQVTM and CDR2 ANQGSEA. CDR3 length: 11 residues. V lost 6 bases and J lost 4, with 9 bases in between. The clonotype was recovered from a girl aged 10-17 years with multiple sclerosis. Sequencing was done on a sample of blood. This chain connects TRBV29-1 to TRBJ1-2; the D is unclear. The CDR3 DNA reads as TGCAGCGTCCCAAGTAGCTATGGCTACACCTTC. Translated: CSVPSSYGYTF.